This T cell receptor beta chain was observed in a study of T cell responses to AZD1222 COVID-19 vaccine. The CDR3 sequence is 14 residues long. CDR1 is DFQATT, CDR2 SNEGSKA, per germline (reference sequence). Trimming shortened V by 3 bases and J by 2 bases, and 13 bases separated the two germline ends. Study-wide findings and caveats: Spike was spanned by vaccine-associated CD4 TCRs, which were dominant at 160-218 and 743-854. Reportedly, nearly half the spike-specific TCRs target unmutated variant regions. Donors were largely white British and mainly female; clonal diversity was possibly underestimated.

Samples with a second dose at about 4 or about 12 weeks were pooled together. A word on this clone: Antigen specificity is unknown.

TCRdb's copy holds only in-frame clones and misses some; the assay was immunoSEQ multiplex PCR. The sample has roughly 100,000 clones, roughly 88% seen once; the top ten hold less than 10%. Source: peripheral blood, taken 28 days after the second AZD1222 dose. This chain links TRBV20-1 with TRBJ2-5, with D perhaps TRBD1 or TRBD2 (6 bases each). This clonotype was sampled from an adult who received the AZD1222 COVID-19 vaccine. CDR3 amino acids: CSASPGGGQETQYF. In DNA, the CDR3 is TGCAGTGCTAGTCCCGGAGGGGGGCAAGAGACCCAGTACTTC.